These 22 T cell receptor beta chains share one sample of origin, sequenced in a study of T cell repertoires in cytomegalovirus infection. TCRdb reanalysed the reads using MiXCR and keeps one entry per CDR3 protein. Altogether fewer than 1,000,000 distinct CDR3 sequences are present, about a third being singletons, with the ten largest covering more than 13%. These TCRs are of unknown antigen specificity. The material was cultured CD8+ T cells from PBMCs, obtained from culture after CMV antigen stimulation. Source of these receptors: a human donor in good health (CMV status not recorded). Some clones in this sample may be carry-over from other donors' samples.

This clonotype has just a few counts. The gene calls are TRBV7-6 and TRBJ2-7; 11 bases align to TRBD1. This CDR3 comprises 16 residues. The germline CDR1 and CDR2 sequences are SGHVS and FNYEAQ. With 1 base clipped from V and 3 bases from J, the junction kept 5 bases outside the gene matches. In DNA form, the CDR3 reads TGTGCCAGCAGCTTAGAGTGGACAGGGGGCAGCTACGAGCAGTACTTC. Translating it yields CASSLEWTGGSYEQYF.

This clonotype showed up just a few times. CDR3 nucleotides: TGTGCCAGCAGTGAATCTGGGACACACACCGGGGAGCTGTTTTTT. This encodes CASSESGTHTGELFF. The genes are TRBV25-1 and TRBJ2-2; D perhaps matches TRBD1 (6 bases). V lost 1 base to trimming and J lost 3 bases, with 9 bases between them. In germline, CDR1 is MGHDK, CDR2 SYGVNS. This CDR3 is built from 15 residues.

This clonotype turned up a few times. V gene TRBV20-1 combines with J gene TRBJ2-5; D not certain. The V gene lost 4 bases and the J gene lost 5 bases, with 8 bases spanning the gap. The germline CDR1 and CDR2 sequences are DFQATT and SNEGSKA (reference sequence). This CDR3 contains 11 residues. CDR3 DNA: TGCAGTGCTACGGCGTCGGAGACCCAGTACTTC. Protein product: CSATASETQYF.

The rearrangement joins TRBV7-9 to TRBJ2-3; D might be TRBD2 (8 bases). Germline V CDR1 and CDR2: SEHNR, FQNEAQ (reference sequence). The CDR3 runs 14 residues. The germline V and J ends were trimmed by 7 bases and 6 bases, with 17 bases remaining between them. CDR3 amino acids: CASTEGASGDTQYF. The CDR3 bases are TGTGCCAGCACCGAGGGGGCTAGCGGGGATACGCAGTATTTT.

This clonotype was counted only a few times. V usage is TRBV12-3 or TRBV12-4 and J usage is TRBJ2-7; D is possibly TRBD1 or TRBD2 (5 bases each). The CDR3 is 16 residues long. V lost 7 bases and J lost 2, with 21 bases in between. The CDR3 region is CASTSLPRDGAYEQYF. DNA of the CDR3: TGTGCCAGCACCTCCTTACCCCGGGACGGAGCCTACGAGCAGTACTTC.

Ten or more counts support this clonotype. The gene calls are TRBV7-9 and TRBJ2-7; the D call may be TRBD1 or TRBD2 (5 bases each). CDR1 and CDR2 from the germline V gene are SEHNR and FQNEAQ (reference sequence). This CDR3 is 17 amino acids long. The V end was cut by 5 bases, the J end by 0 bases, with 20 bases between. The CDR3 DNA reads as TGTGCCAGCAGCCCCCCCTTGGCAGGGAGACCCTCCTACGAGCAGTACTTC. Amino acids: CASSPPLAGRPSYEQYF.

The CDR3 bases are TGTGCCAGCAGCACCTTGACAGTTTACAATGAGCAGTTCTTC. It is translated as CASSTLTVYNEQFF. This chain joins TRBV5-5 and TRBJ2-1; the D gene is possibly TRBD1 (5 bases). The CDR3 has 14 amino acids. Trimming stripped 4 bases from V and 4 bases from J, with 12 bases between. In germline, CDR1 is SGHKS, CDR2 YYEKEE (reference sequence). Combining the CDR3 with reference TRBV5-5 and TRBJ2-1 gives the whole variable domain DAGVTQSPTHLIKTRGQQVTLRCSPISGHKSVSWYQQVLGQGPQFIFQYYEKEERGRGNFPDRFSARQFPNYSSELNVNALLLGDSALYLCASSTLTVYNEQFFGPGTRLTVL.

This clonotype was counted a few times. The CDR3 DNA reads TGCGCCAGCAGCCAAGCGGGGGCTAGTGATACGCAGTATTTT. As protein: CASSQAGASDTQYF. This sequence joins TRBV4-1 and TRBJ2-3; tentatively, D is TRBD1 or TRBD2 (6 bases each). This CDR3 comprises 14 residues. Germline-derived CDR1 and CDR2 are MGHRA and YSYEKL. V lost 1 base to trimming and J lost 6 bases, with 11 bases between them.

On this clonotype: One base away lies a much larger clone, so this may be a sequencing read error. V usage is TRBV7-8 and J usage is TRBJ2-2; possibly TRBD2 for D (6 bases). V lost 11 bases and J lost 3, with 22 bases in between. There are 16 residues in the CDR3. The germline CDR1 and CDR2 sequences are SGHVS and FQNEAQ. For the CDR3, the DNA is TGTGCCGGCACCCTCCTGGGCAGGGAGGACACCGGGGAGCTGTTTTTT. It encodes CAGTLLGREDTGELFF.

This clonotype was observed a handful of times. This chain links TRBV12-3 or TRBV12-4 with TRBJ2-1, with D possibly being TRBD1 (6 bases). The V end was cut by 8 bases, the J end by 8 bases, with 19 bases between. CDR3 length: 14 amino acids. The CDR3 DNA sequence: TGTGCCAGCCTAAGAACAGGGAATTCCTATGAGCAGTTCTTC. Protein sequence: CASLRTGNSYEQFF.

The genes are TRBV10-3 and TRBJ1-1; maybe TRBD1 (5 bases). The CDR3 runs 14 residues. Deletions cut 7 bases from V and 1 base from J, with 13 bases between. Germline V gives CDR1 ENHRY, CDR2 SYGVKD. The CDR3 coding sequence is TGTGCCATCAACCCGAGTGGGGGGAACACTGAAGCTTTCTTT. It encodes CAINPSGGNTEAFF.

This chain joins TRBV6-2 or TRBV6-3 and TRBJ2-1, with 8 bases identical to TRBD1. The ends lost 0 bases at V and 3 bases at J; junction bases unmatched: 7. The germline gives CDR1 MNHEY, CDR2 SVGEGT. CDR3 size: 17 residues. CDR3 sequence: CASSYSLYRGVYNEQFF. CDR3 coding DNA: TGTGCCAGCAGTTACTCGCTCTACAGGGGGGTCTACAATGAGCAGTTCTTC.

V usage is TRBV19 and J usage is TRBJ2-1, with TRBD2 matching over 14 bases. CDR1 LNHDA and CDR2 SQIVND come from the germline V gene (reference sequence). V shed 0 bases, J shed 1 base, and the junction held 2 bases outside the gene matches. The CDR3 extends over 18 amino acids. DNA of the CDR3: TGTGCCAGTAGTATAGATGGGACTAGCGGGGGATCCTACAATGAGCAGTTCTTC. Its protein is CASSIDGTSGGSYNEQFF.

The rearrangement links TRBV15 to TRBJ2-7; possible D gene TRBD2, 7 bases. V lost 4 bases and J lost 3, with 16 bases in between. Looked up from germline, CDR1 is LNHNV and CDR2 is YYDKDF (reference sequence). The CDR3 runs to 15 residues. The DNA for the CDR3 is TGTGCCACCAGCACCCGATCGGGGGGCCTCTACGAGCAGTACTTC. As protein: CATSTRSGGLYEQYF.

The chain employs TRBV12-3 or TRBV12-4 and TRBJ2-7; D possibly corresponds to TRBD2 (7 bases). The CDR3 length is 15 residues. Between the trimmed V and J ends, which lost 5 bases and 2 bases, there was a span of 16 bases. In nucleotides, the CDR3 is TGTGCCAGCAGTCGAGGGGGGGGGCTAACCTACGAGCAGTACTTC. Encoded protein: CASSRGGGLTYEQYF.

Only a few counts were recorded for this clonotype. The chain recombines TRBV28 with TRBJ1-5; D is unclear. The V gene lost 7 bases and the J gene lost 2 bases, with 15 bases spanning the gap. Germline values: CDR1 MDHEN, CDR2 SYDVKM. This CDR3 has 15 residues. The CDR3 is CASTIAGMGNQPQHF. The CDR3, as DNA: TGTGCCAGCACTATCGCGGGGATGGGCAATCAGCCCCAGCATTTT.

This clonotype was seen only a few times. V gene TRBV7-8 combines with J gene TRBJ1-1, with D possibly being TRBD1 (5 bases). Trimming cost V 5 bases and J 5 bases, with 18 bases left between them. CDR1 and CDR2 from the germline V gene are SGHVS and FQNEAQ. CDR3 length equals 15 residues. CDR3 nucleotide sequence: TGTGCCAGCAGCCCCGGGACCTCCAGAGGGACTGAAGCTTTCTTT. It encodes CASSPGTSRGTEAFF.

This clonotype occurred many times. This rearrangement joins TRBV7-2 to TRBJ1-6; no firm D call. The CDR3 consists of 17 residues. V shed 2 bases and J shed 11 bases, with 22 bases lying between them. Germline values: CDR1 SGHTA, CDR2 FQGNSA. CDR3 amino acids: CASSLLGRAGLSAPLHF. DNA for the CDR3: TGTGCCAGCAGCTTATTAGGTAGGGCTGGTTTGTCTGCACCCCTCCACTTT.

The chain recombines TRBV7-8 with TRBJ2-1; D is unresolved. This CDR3 has 13 residues. The V and J ends lost 5 bases and 6 bases respectively, with 11 bases between them. Germline CDR1 is SGHVS and CDR2 is FQNEAQ. The CDR3 region is CASSERLVNEQFF. As DNA, the CDR3 is TGTGCCAGCAGCGAGCGTCTAGTCAATGAGCAGTTCTTC.

Notes on this clonotype: With a much larger clone just one base away, this may be a read error. The V call is TRBV28, the J call TRBJ2-6; possible D gene TRBD2, 5 bases. CDR1 and CDR2 from the germline V gene are MDHEN and SYDVKM. This CDR3 spans 16 amino acids. The CDR3 DNA reads TGTACCAGCAGGTCTGGACTCTTCTCTGGGGCCAACGTCCTGACTTTC. Protein product: CTSRSGLFSGANVLTF.

V and J are TRBV25-1 and TRBJ1-6; D is perhaps TRBD1 (6 bases). Germline lookup yields CDR1 MGHDK and CDR2 SYGVNS. Trimming removed 7 bases at V and 6 bases at J, with 22 bases between. This CDR3 region has 17 residues. CDR3 amino acids: CASTPRGRGWVNSPLHF. The CDR3 DNA is TGTGCCAGCACCCCCCGAGGCAGGGGATGGGTTAATTCACCCCTCCACTTT.

This clonotype was counted many times. This chain links TRBV7-6 with TRBJ2-1; 8 bases map to TRBD1. The germline CDR1 and CDR2 sequences are SGHVS and FNYEAQ. V dropped 2 bases and J dropped 7; count of bases not matched to a gene: 7. This CDR3 has 15 amino acids. CDR3 DNA sequence: TGTGCCAGCAGCTTAACAGGGGGGCCCTGGAATGAGCAGTTCTTC. Encoded protein: CASSLTGGPWNEQFF.